A single sample is the source of the 27 T cell receptor beta chains below, sequenced in a study of T cells in localized non-small cell lung cancer. Profiled with immunoSEQ multiplex PCR; TCRdb holds only in-frame clones, not every one. Of about 59,000 clones in the sample, about 87% were seen once. The material was peripheral blood, obtained before any cancer treatment. These receptors originate from a man between 40 and 70 years old with stage I squamous cell lung carcinoma.

The chain has TRBV27 and TRBJ2-1; 8 bases match TRBD2. The V and J ends lost 9 bases and 2 bases, in that order; junction bases with no gene match: 3. Looked up from germline, CDR1 is MNHEY and CDR2 is SMNVEV (reference sequence). The CDR3 consists of 13 residues. The CDR3, as DNA: TGTGCCAGTAAACTAGCGGCCTACAATGAGCAGTTCTTC. It yields the protein CASKLAAYNEQFF.

This sequence joins TRBV5-1 and TRBJ2-7; tentative D call: TRBD2 (6 bases). V gave up 2 bases and J gave up 2 bases, with 14 bases separating them. The CDR3 extends over 15 amino acids. CDR1 and CDR2 from the germline V gene are SGHRS and YFSETQ. CDR3 nucleotide sequence: TGCGCCAGCAGCTTCTCTGCGGGATCGACCTACGAGCAGTACTTC. Translation: CASSFSAGSTYEQYF. Based on the CDR3 plus reference TRBV5-1 and TRBJ2-7, the full variable domain is KAGVTQTPRYLIKTRGQQVTLSCSPISGHRSVSWYQQTPGQGLQFLFEYFSETQRNKGNFPGRFSGRQFSNSRSEMNVSTLELGDSALYLCASSFSAGSTYEQYFGPGTRLTVT.

This chain links TRBV2 with TRBJ1-1; the D gene is possibly TRBD1 (5 bases). The CDR3 length is 13 residues. Germline V gene lookup returns CDR1 SNHLY and CDR2 FYNNEI. Trimming removed 5 bases from V and 4 bases from J, with 11 bases in between. In nucleotides, the CDR3 is TGTGCCAGCAGTCTTGGGGGTAGCACTGAAGCTTTCTTT. This encodes CASSLGGSTEAFF. Together with reference TRBV2 and TRBJ1-1, the CDR3 gives the full variable domain: EPEVTQTPSHQVTQMGQEVILRCVPISNHLYFYWYRQILGQKVEFLVSFYNNEISEKSEIFDDQFSVERPDGSNFTLKIRSTKLEDSAMYFCASSLGGSTEAFFGQGTRLTVV.

The J gene is TRBJ1-5, the V gene TRBV28; unclear D gene. There are 13 residues in the CDR3. V dropped 6 bases and J dropped 3 bases, with 9 bases sitting between them. CDR1 is MDHEN and CDR2 is SYDVKM in the germline V gene. The DNA of the CDR3 is TGTGCCAGCAGCGGTCAGAACAATCAGCCCCAGCATTTT. Amino acids: CASSGQNNQPQHF.

This sequence joins TRBV5-1 and TRBJ1-1; D is unresolved. CDR1 and CDR2 (germline): SGHRS, YFSETQ. The CDR3 spans 14 residues. V was clipped by 0 bases and J by 3 bases, with 9 bases between them. CDR3 region: CASSLGIADTEAFF. CDR3 bases: TGCGCCAGCAGCTTGGGGATCGCGGACACTGAAGCTTTCTTT. The full variable domain, in which reference TRBV5-1 and TRBJ1-1 provide the parts outside the CDR3, is KAGVTQTPRYLIKTRGQQVTLSCSPISGHRSVSWYQQTPGQGLQFLFEYFSETQRNKGNFPGRFSGRQFSNSRSEMNVSTLELGDSALYLCASSLGIADTEAFFGQGTRLTVV.

The chain combines TRBV18 with TRBJ2-6; D is undetermined. Trimming removed 2 bases from V and 0 bases from J, with 8 bases in between. This CDR3 is 16 amino acids long. Germline assignment: CDR1 KGHSH and CDR2 LQKENI. The CDR3 sequence: CASSPRTGSGANVLTF. The CDR3, as DNA: TGTGCCAGCTCACCAAGGACGGGCTCTGGGGCCAACGTCCTGACTTTC.

This sequence joins TRBV6-5 and TRBJ1-4; D not resolved. Germline CDR1 and CDR2: MNHEY and SVGAGI. Between the trimmed V and J ends, which lost 0 bases and 6 bases, there was a span of 5 bases. This CDR3 comprises 13 residues. The CDR3 DNA sequence: TGTGCCAGCAGTTACTCGTTCGATGAAAAACTGTTTTTT. Protein sequence: CASSYSFDEKLFF.

This sequence joins TRBV5-6 and TRBJ2-7; TRBD1 or TRBD2 may be the D gene (5 bases each). Germline CDR1 SGHDT, CDR2 YYEEEE. This CDR3 comprises 15 residues. Trimming stripped 4 bases from V and 0 bases from J, with 14 bases between. The CDR3 loop reads CASSPGTGSSYEQYF. CDR3 in DNA: TGTGCCAGCAGCCCCGGGACGGGGAGCTCCTACGAGCAGTACTTC. The whole variable domain, remainder taken from reference TRBV5-6 and TRBJ2-7, is DAGVTQSPTHLIKTRGQQVTLRCSPKSGHDTVSWYQQALGQGPQFIFQYYEEEERQRGNFPDRFSGHQFPNYSSELNVNALLLGDSALYLCASSPGTGSSYEQYFGPGTRLTVT.

V and J are TRBV10-1 and TRBJ2-3, with 8 bases that match TRBD2. V dropped 3 bases and J dropped 4; count of bases not matched to a gene: 9. Germline CDR1 reads WNHNN; CDR2 reads SYGVQD (reference sequence). The CDR3 extends over 16 amino acids. CDR3 coding DNA: TGCGCCAGCAGTGAAACCAGCGGGAGTCGGGCAGATACGCAGTATTTT. It yields the protein CASSETSGSRADTQYF.

J is TRBJ2-1 and V is TRBV7-8; maybe TRBD1 (5 bases). The length of the CDR3 is 14 residues. Trimming removed 8 bases at V and 5 bases at J, with 16 bases between. Per the germline V gene, CDR1 is SGHVS and CDR2 is FQNEAQ. The CDR3 reads CASCIGARNNEQFF. The CDR3 coding sequence is TGTGCCAGCTGCATAGGGGCCCGAAACAATGAGCAGTTCTTC.

The CDR3 sequence: CASSLGGRTSYGYTF. Written as DNA, the CDR3 is TGTGCCAGCAGCTTGGGAGGCAGGACATCCTATGGCTACACCTTC. The chain has TRBV5-6 and TRBJ1-2; D might be TRBD1 (5 bases). The CDR3 runs 15 residues. Trimming stripped 0 bases from V and 4 bases from J, with 13 bases between. Germline CDR1 reads SGHDT; CDR2 reads YYEEEE.

The chain couples TRBV30 to TRBJ2-3; the D gene is possibly TRBD1 (5 bases). Per germline, CDR1 GTSNPN and CDR2 SVGIG (reference sequence). This CDR3 is built from 14 residues. V shed 2 bases and J shed 3 bases, with 12 bases lying between them. In DNA, the CDR3 is TGTGCCTGGAGTAAGGGGTTGGGGACAGATACGCAGTATTTT. Its translation: CAWSKGLGTDTQYF.

The V gene is TRBV7-3, the J gene TRBJ2-3; no clear D gene. Germline CDR1 is SGHTA and CDR2 is FQGTGA. The CDR3 is 13 residues long. The V and J ends lost 4 bases and 0 bases respectively, with 5 bases between them. CDR3 sequence reads: CASSSPSTDTQYF. The CDR3 DNA reads as TGTGCCAGCAGCTCCCCTAGCACAGATACGCAGTATTTT. Full variable domain (outside the CDR3, taken from reference TRBV7-3 and TRBJ2-3): GAGVSQTPSNKVTEKGKYVELRCDPISGHTALYWYRQSLGQGPEFLIYFQGTGAADDSGLPNDRFFAVRPEGSVSTLKIQRTERGDSAVYLCASSSPSTDTQYFGPGTRLTVL.

The rearrangement links TRBV7-2 to TRBJ2-2; the match to TRBD2 covers 8 bases. The J segment lost 1 base and the V segment lost 3 bases, leaving 4 bases of the junction unmatched. Germline lookup yields CDR1 SGHTA and CDR2 FQGNSA. The CDR3 is made up of 16 amino acids. CDR3 nucleotides: TGTGCCAGCAGCTTGGGACTAGGGGTGAACACCGGGGAGCTGTTTTTT. Protein: CASSLGLGVNTGELFF.

The chain recombines TRBV6-5 with TRBJ1-5; D is ambiguous. The CDR3 consists of 13 residues. Trimming removed 8 bases at V and 0 bases at J, with 8 bases between. From germline, CDR1 is MNHEY and CDR2 SVGAGI. The CDR3 here is CASAEVSNQPQHF. CDR3 coding DNA: TGTGCCAGCGCCGAGGTTAGCAATCAGCCCCAGCATTTT.

The rearrangement uses TRBV7-2 and TRBJ1-4, with unresolved D. Trimming removed 5 bases at V and 10 bases at J, with 14 bases between. The CDR3 is made up of 13 amino acids. Per the germline V gene, CDR1 is SGHTA and CDR2 is FQGNSA. The CDR3 loop reads CASSPTTMGKLFF. CDR3 nucleotide sequence: TGTGCCAGCAGCCCCACGACCATGGGAAAACTGTTTTTT.

This chain joins TRBV5-1 and TRBJ2-1; no reliable D call. Between the trimmed V and J ends, which lost 0 bases and 8 bases, there was a span of 18 bases. The V gene's germline CDR1 is SGHRS and CDR2 YFSETQ. CDR3 length: 16 residues. The CDR3 spells CASSLGNRLPVDEQFF. The CDR3 nucleotides read TGCGCCAGCAGCTTGGGCAACCGACTGCCGGTCGATGAGCAGTTCTTC. Together with reference TRBV5-1 and TRBJ2-1, the CDR3 gives the full variable domain: KAGVTQTPRYLIKTRGQQVTLSCSPISGHRSVSWYQQTPGQGLQFLFEYFSETQRNKGNFPGRFSGRQFSNSRSEMNVSTLELGDSALYLCASSLGNRLPVDEQFFGPGTRLTVL.

This chain connects TRBV11-2 to TRBJ2-1; D may be TRBD2 (6 bases). V dropped 4 bases and J dropped 7 bases, with 23 bases sitting between them. Germline V CDR1 and CDR2: SGHAT, FQNNGV. This CDR3 contains 17 residues. CDR3 coding DNA: TGTGCCAGCAGCTGGCCCCCCGGGGACCCAGGGAGGAATGAGCAGTTCTTC. Its protein is CASSWPPGDPGRNEQFF.

The chain links TRBV5-4 to TRBJ1-4; D not resolved. The CDR3 runs to 14 residues. Per germline, CDR1 SGHNT and CDR2 YYREEE (reference sequence). The V and J ends lost 4 bases and 2 bases respectively, with 9 bases between them. CDR3 amino acids: CASSRTGTNEKLFF. CDR3 DNA: TGTGCCAGCAGCAGGACGGGGACTAATGAAAAACTGTTTTTT.

This sequence joins TRBV28 and TRBJ1-2; D might be TRBD1 (6 bases). The CDR3 contains 12 residues. V lost 4 bases and J 4 bases, leaving 7 bases between the germline ends. From germline, CDR1 is MDHEN and CDR2 SYDVKM. CDR3 sequence (DNA): TGTGCCAGCAGTTCACAGGGCTATGGCTACACCTTC. It yields the protein CASSSQGYGYTF.

V and J are TRBV5-4 and TRBJ2-7; 9 nucleotides agree with TRBD2. V shed 5 bases, J shed 5 bases, and the junction held 11 bases outside the gene matches. Per germline, CDR1 SGHNT and CDR2 YYREEE (reference sequence). CDR3 length equals 15 residues. The chain's CDR3 is CASSYPTSGPHEQYF. DNA of the CDR3: TGTGCCAGCAGTTACCCCACTAGCGGGCCCCACGAGCAGTACTTC.

The V call is TRBV28, the J call TRBJ1-3; D is unclear. The V and J ends lost 7 bases and 0 bases respectively, with 10 bases between them. Per the germline V gene, CDR1 is MDHEN and CDR2 is SYDVKM. The CDR3 has 14 residues. The CDR3 nucleotides read TGTGCCAGCAATTCCCACGGCTCTGGAAACACCATATATTTT. Protein sequence: CASNSHGSGNTIYF. The full variable domain, its missing parts supplied by reference TRBV28 and TRBJ1-3, is DVKVTQSSRYLVKRTGEKVFLECVQDMDHENMFWYRQDPGLGLRLIYFSYDVKMKEKGDIPEGYSVSREKKERFSLILESASTNQTSMYLCASNSHGSGNTIYFGEGSWLTVV.

The chain uses TRBV7-2 and TRBJ2-7; D might be TRBD1 (5 bases). Trimming cost V 5 bases and J 4 bases, with 9 bases left between them. The CDR3 runs to 12 residues. Germline values: CDR1 SGHTA, CDR2 FQGNSA. Here the CDR3 reads CASSPGFYEQYF. In DNA, the CDR3 is TGTGCCAGCAGCCCAGGGTTTTACGAGCAGTACTTC.

This clone appeared a few times. This chain joins TRBV6-1 and TRBJ1-1, with no clear D. Germline V gene data show CDR1 as MNHNS and CDR2 as SASEGT. The CDR3 has 15 amino acids. V dropped 1 base and J dropped 5 bases, with 14 bases sitting between them. The CDR3, as DNA: TGTGCCAGCAGTGAAGGGATACCAGGTCAAACTGAAGCTTTCTTT. Its translation: CASSEGIPGQTEAFF.

This chain's CDR3 is CASSLSQGGDEQFF. The DNA of the CDR3 is TGCGCCAGCAGCTTGTCACAGGGCGGCGATGAGCAGTTCTTC. This rearrangement joins TRBV5-1 to TRBJ2-1; a possible D gene is TRBD1 (6 bases). Germline lookup yields CDR1 SGHRS and CDR2 YFSETQ. Trimming left V 1 base short and J 8 bases short, with 13 bases between. The CDR3 totals 14 residues.

The CDR3 nucleotides read TGTGCCAGCAGCGTACTCGCGGGACAGTCGGAAGAGACCCAGTACTTC. This sequence encodes CASSVLAGQSEETQYF. The rearrangement links TRBV9 to TRBJ2-5, with D possibly being TRBD1 (7 bases). The CDR3 totals 16 residues. Trimming left V 1 base short and J 3 bases short, with 16 bases between. CDR1 is SGDLS, CDR2 YYNGEE, per germline.

V gene TRBV28 combines with J gene TRBJ2-5, with 8 bases fitting TRBD1. Germline assignment: CDR1 MDHEN and CDR2 SYDVKM. The CDR3 has 16 amino acids. Germline trimming cut 2 bases from V and 11 bases from J; bases unmatched to any gene: 16. The CDR3 bases are TGTGCCAGCAGTTTAAGGGAAAAGCAGGGGGCCAACCGGCAGTACTTC. This sequence encodes CASSLREKQGANRQYF.